This TCR beta chain derives from a study of T cell changes during pregnancy in multiple sclerosis. The method was immunoSEQ multiplex PCR; TCRdb's version includes in-frame clones alone and lacks a portion of them. The data contain roughly 74,000 clones, less than 90% of them singletons. Germline V gene lookup returns CDR1 SGDLS and CDR2 YYNGEE. J was trimmed by 5 bases and V by 4 bases; bases with no gene match: 10. The CDR3 sequence is 16 residues long. The TCR sequence derives from a female donor with multiple sclerosis, enrolled in a pregnancy study. This material consisted of peripheral blood, taken before pregnancy. This rearrangement joins TRBV9 to TRBJ2-7; 12 bases fit TRBD1. CDR3 region: CASSPALGTGGDEQYF. In DNA form, the CDR3 reads TGTGCCAGCAGCCCCGCCCTGGGGACAGGGGGCGACGAGCAGTACTTC.